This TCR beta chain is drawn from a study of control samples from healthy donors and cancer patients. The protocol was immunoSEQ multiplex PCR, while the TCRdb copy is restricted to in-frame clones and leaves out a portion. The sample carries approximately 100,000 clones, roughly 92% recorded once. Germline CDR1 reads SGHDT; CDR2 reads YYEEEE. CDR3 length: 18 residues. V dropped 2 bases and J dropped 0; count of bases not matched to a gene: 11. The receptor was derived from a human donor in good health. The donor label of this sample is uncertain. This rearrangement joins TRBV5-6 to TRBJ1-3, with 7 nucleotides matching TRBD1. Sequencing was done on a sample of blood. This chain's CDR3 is CASSFSPGQIFSGNTIYF. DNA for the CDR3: TGTGCCAGCAGCTTCAGCCCGGGACAGATTTTCTCTGGAAACACCATATATTTT.